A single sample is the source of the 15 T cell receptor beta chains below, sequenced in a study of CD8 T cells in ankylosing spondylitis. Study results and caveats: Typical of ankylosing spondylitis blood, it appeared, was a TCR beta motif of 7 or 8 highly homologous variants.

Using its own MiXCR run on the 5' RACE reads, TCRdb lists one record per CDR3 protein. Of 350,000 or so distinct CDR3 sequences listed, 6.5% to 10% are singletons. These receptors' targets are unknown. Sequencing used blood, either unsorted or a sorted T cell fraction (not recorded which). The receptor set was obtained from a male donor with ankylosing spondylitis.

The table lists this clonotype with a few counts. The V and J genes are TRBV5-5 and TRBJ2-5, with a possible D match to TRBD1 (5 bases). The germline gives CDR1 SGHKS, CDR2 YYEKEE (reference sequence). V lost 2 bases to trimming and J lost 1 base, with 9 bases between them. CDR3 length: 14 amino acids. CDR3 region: CASSFQGIQETQYF. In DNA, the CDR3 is TGTGCCAGCAGCTTTCAGGGCATCCAAGAGACCCAGTACTTC.

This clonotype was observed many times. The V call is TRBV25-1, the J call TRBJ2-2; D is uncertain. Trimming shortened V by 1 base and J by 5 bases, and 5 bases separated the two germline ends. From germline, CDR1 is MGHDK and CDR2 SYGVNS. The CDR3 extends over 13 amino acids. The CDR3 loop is CASSEWGTGELFF. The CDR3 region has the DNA TGTGCCAGCAGTGAATGGGGAACCGGGGAGCTGTTTTTT.

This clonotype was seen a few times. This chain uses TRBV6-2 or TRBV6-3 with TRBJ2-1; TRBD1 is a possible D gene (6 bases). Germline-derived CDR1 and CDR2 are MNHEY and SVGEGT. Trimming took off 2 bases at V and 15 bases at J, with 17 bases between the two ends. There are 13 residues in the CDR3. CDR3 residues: CASSYRDTLSRFF. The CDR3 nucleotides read TGTGCCAGCAGTTACAGGGACACCCTATCCCGGTTCTTC.

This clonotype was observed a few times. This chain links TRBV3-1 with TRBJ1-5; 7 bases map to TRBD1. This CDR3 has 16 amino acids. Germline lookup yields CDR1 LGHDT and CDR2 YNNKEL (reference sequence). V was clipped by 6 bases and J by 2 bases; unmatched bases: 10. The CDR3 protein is CASRLRQGVGNQPQHF. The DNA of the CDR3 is TGTGCCAGCAGGCTCAGACAGGGCGTCGGCAATCAGCCCCAGCATTTT. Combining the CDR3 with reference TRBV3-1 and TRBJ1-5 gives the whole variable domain DTAVSQTPKYLVTQMGNDKSIKCEQNLGHDTMYWYKQDSKKFLKIMFSYNNKELIINETVPNRFSPKSPDKAHLNLHINSLELGDSAVYFCASRLRQGVGNQPQHFGDGTRLSIL.

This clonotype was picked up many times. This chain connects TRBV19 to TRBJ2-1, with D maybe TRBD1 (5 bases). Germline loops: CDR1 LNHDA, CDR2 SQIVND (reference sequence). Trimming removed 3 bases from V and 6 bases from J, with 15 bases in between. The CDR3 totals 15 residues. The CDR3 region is CASSIRPPGLNEQFF. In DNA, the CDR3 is TGTGCCAGTAGTATCCGTCCCCCAGGGCTCAATGAGCAGTTCTTC.

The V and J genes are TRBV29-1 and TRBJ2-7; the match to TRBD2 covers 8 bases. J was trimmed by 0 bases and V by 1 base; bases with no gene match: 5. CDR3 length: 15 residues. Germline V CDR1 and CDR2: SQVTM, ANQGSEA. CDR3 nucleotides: TGCAGCGTTGAAGTCGGGACTAGTAACTCCTACGAGCAGTACTTC. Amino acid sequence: CSVEVGTSNSYEQYF.

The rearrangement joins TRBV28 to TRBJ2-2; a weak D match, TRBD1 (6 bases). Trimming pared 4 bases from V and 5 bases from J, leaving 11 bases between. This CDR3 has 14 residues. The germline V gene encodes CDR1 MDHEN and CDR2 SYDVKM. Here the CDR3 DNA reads TGTGCCAGCAGTTGGGACCAGGGGACCGGGGAGCTGTTTTTT. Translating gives CASSWDQGTGELFF.

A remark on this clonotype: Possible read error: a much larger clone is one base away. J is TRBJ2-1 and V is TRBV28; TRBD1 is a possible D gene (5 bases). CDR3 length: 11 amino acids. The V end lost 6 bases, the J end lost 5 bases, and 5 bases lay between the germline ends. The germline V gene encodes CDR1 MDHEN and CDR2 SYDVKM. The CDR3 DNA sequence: TGTGCCAGCAGAGGGGACAATGAGCAGTTCTTC. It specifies CASRGDNEQFF.

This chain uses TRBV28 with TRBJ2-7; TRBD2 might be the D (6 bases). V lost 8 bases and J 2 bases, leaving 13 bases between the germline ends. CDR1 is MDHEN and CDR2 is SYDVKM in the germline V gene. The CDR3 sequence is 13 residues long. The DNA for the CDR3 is TGTGCCAGCGGAGGGAGATTGGCCTACGAGCAGTACTTC. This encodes CASGGRLAYEQYF.

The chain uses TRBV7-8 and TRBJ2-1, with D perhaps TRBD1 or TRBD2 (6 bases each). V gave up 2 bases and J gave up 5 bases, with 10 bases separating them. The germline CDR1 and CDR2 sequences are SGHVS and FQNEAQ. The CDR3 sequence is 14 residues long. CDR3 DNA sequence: TGTGCCAGCAGCTTATGGGGGGCCGACAATGAGCAGTTCTTC. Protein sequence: CASSLWGADNEQFF.

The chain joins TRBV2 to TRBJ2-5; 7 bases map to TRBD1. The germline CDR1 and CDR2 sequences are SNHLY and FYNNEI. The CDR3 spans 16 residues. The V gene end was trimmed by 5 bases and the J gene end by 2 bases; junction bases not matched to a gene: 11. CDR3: CASSQISGRGQETQYF. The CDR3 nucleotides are TGTGCCAGCAGTCAAATCTCGGGCAGGGGGCAAGAGACCCAGTACTTC.

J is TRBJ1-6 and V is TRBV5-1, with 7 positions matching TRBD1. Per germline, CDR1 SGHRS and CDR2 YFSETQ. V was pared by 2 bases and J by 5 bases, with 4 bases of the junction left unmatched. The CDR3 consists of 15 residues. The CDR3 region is CASSLGDRDNSPLHF. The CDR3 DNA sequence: TGCGCCAGCAGCTTAGGTGACAGGGATAATTCACCCCTCCACTTT.

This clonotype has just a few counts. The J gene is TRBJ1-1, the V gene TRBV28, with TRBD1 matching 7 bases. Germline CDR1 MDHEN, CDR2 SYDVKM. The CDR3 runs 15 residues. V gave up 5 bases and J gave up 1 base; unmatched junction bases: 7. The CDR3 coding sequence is TGTGCCAGCAGTGCGCGACAGGGCTGGAACACTGAAGCTTTCTTT. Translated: CASSARQGWNTEAFF.

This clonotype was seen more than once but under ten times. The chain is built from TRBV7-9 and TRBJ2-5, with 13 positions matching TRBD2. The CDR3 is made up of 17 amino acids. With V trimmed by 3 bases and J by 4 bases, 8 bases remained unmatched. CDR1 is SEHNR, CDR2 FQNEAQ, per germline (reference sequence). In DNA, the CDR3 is TGTGCCAGCAGCTTTACTAGCGGGAGGGCCGAAACAGAGACCCAGTACTTC. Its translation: CASSFTSGRAETETQYF.

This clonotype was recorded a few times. For the CDR3, the DNA is TGTGCCAGCAGTTTCGGTGCTGGCTACGAGCAGTACTTC. This translates into CASSFGAGYEQYF. V gene TRBV12-3 or TRBV12-4 combines with J gene TRBJ2-7; D gene ambiguous. CDR3 size: 13 residues. V was pared by 3 bases and J by 3 bases, with 9 bases between.